This T cell receptor beta chain is from a study of T cell responses to AZD1222 COVID-19 vaccine. The table came from immunoSEQ multiplex PCR; TCRdb's copy has only in-frame clones and leaves some out. This sample has 90,000 to 130,000 clones, with about 80% found just once. This clone came up a few times. The CDR3 is made up of 13 amino acids. This chain links TRBV21-1 with TRBJ1-2. TRBV21-1 is given as a pseudogene. The specimen was peripheral blood, collected on day 0 of AZD1222 vaccination. The sequence was collected from an adult in good health. The CDR3 is CASSKAGGPIGTF. The CDR3 DNA follows: TGTGCCAGCAGCAAAGCGGGCGGCCCGATAGGCACCTTC.